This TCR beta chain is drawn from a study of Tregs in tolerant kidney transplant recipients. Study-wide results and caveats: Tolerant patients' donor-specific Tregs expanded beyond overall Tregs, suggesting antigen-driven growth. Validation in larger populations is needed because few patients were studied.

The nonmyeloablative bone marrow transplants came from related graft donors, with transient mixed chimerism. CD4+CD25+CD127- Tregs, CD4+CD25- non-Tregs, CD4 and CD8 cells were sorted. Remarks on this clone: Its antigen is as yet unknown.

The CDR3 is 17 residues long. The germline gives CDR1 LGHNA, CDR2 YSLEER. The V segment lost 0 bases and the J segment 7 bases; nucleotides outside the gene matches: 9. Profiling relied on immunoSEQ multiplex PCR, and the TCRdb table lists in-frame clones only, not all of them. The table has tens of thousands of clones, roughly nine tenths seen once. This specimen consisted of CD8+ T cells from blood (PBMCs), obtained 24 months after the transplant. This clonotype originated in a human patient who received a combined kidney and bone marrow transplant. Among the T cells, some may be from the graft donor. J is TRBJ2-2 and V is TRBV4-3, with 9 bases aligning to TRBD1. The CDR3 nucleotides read TGCGCCAGCAGCCAAGATAGGGCGGACAGGGGAATCGGGGAGCTGTTTTTT. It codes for CASSQDRADRGIGELFF.